The clone carrying this T cell receptor beta chain has at least ten counts. Its antigen is not known. This entry belongs to a study of shared clonotypes between healthy human individuals. Study-level information: A donor's plate count was three for CD4 naive and three for CD4 memory; CD8 naive had two and CD8 memory one.

Germline V lookup: CDR1 SGDLS, CDR2 YYNGEE. The CDR3 contains 15 residues. V shed 0 bases and J shed 4 bases, with 13 bases lying between them. Study-level points and caveats: In a handful of donors, around 5% of naive CD4 clonotypes appeared in common.

The genomic DNA of each subset was split evenly across several immunoSEQ plates. How the authors handled the data: Quality scores were absent from the junction-only immunoSEQ sequences, so filtering differed. Assay: immunoSEQ multiplex PCR; the TCRdb copy retains only in-frame clones and omits some. That table gives V, J and clone size, and the DNA gave D and trimming. Here the sample spans 1,500,000 or so clones, roughly 96% being singletons. The V and J genes are TRBV9 and TRBJ1-1; TRBD1 might be the D (6 bases). The source of this sequence is a man under 40 in good health. Sequenced sample: naive CD4+ T cells sorted from blood. Subset in this sample: CD45RA+ positively selected. CDR3 loop: CASSVASGEGTEAFF. The CDR3 DNA is TGTGCCAGCAGCGTAGCGTCAGGGGAGGGCACTGAAGCTTTCTTT.